Below, 26 T cell receptor beta chains from the same sample are listed, as sequenced in a study of blood T cell repertoires in COVID-19. The table came from immunoSEQ multiplex PCR; TCRdb's copy has only in-frame clones and leaves some out. The sample includes 200,000 to 250,000 clones, nearly 90% of them seen just once. The specimen sequenced was PBMCs or T cells enriched from blood (not recorded which). These receptors all come from a man younger than 45 who had recovered from COVID-19.

The rearrangement links TRBV6-5 to TRBJ1-3; a possible D gene is TRBD1 (6 bases). The V gene lost 6 bases and the J gene lost 1 base, with 13 bases spanning the gap. The CDR3 has 15 residues. Germline CDR1 reads MNHEY; CDR2 reads SVGAGI. CDR3 in amino acids: CASSGGAPSGNTIYF. The DNA for the CDR3 is TGTGCCAGCAGCGGGGGGGCGCCATCTGGAAACACCATATATTTT.

This sequence joins TRBV6-1 and TRBJ2-3, with 7 bases aligning to TRBD1. CDR3 length: 15 amino acids. Germline CDR1 MNHNS, CDR2 SASEGT. The trim removed 1 base at V and 1 base at J, leaving 2 bases unmatched. The CDR3 nucleotides are TGTGCCAGCAGTGAAGGAACAGGGGGCACAGATACGCAGTATTTT. It yields the protein CASSEGTGGTDTQYF.

The J gene is TRBJ2-5, the V gene TRBV24-1; a possible D gene is TRBD2 (6 bases). The germline V gene has CDR1 KGHDR and CDR2 SFDVKD. The CDR3 runs 16 residues. V was pared by 1 base and J by 5 bases, with 16 bases between. The CDR3 here is CATSDLGAGEAETQYF. The CDR3 DNA follows: TGTGCCACCAGTGATTTAGGGGCTGGGGAGGCCGAGACCCAGTACTTC.

The chain employs TRBV28 and TRBJ2-7; 13 bases line up with TRBD2. Germline trimming cut 6 bases from V and 0 bases from J; bases unmatched to any gene: 11. The CDR3 runs 18 residues. Germline-derived CDR1 and CDR2 are MDHEN and SYDVKM. The CDR3 DNA sequence: TGTGCCAGCAGCCAGTCCGGGACTAGCGGGACTAGCTCCTACGAGCAGTACTTC. It encodes CASSQSGTSGTSSYEQYF.

The CDR3 region has the DNA TGTGCCAGCAACAAACTCGTACAGGGCCCTGAAGCTTTCTTT. Protein product: CASNKLVQGPEAFF. The V gene is TRBV6-6, the J gene TRBJ1-1; D perhaps matches TRBD1 (6 bases). The CDR3 is 14 residues long. Trimming cost V 7 bases and J 6 bases, with 18 bases left between them. CDR1 and CDR2 (germline): MNHNY, SVGAGI (reference sequence).

V and J are TRBV7-2 and TRBJ1-1; D not resolved. Trimming pared 1 base from V and 1 base from J, leaving 10 bases between. The germline V gene has CDR1 SGHTA and CDR2 FQGNSA. This CDR3 has 15 amino acids. CDR3 DNA sequence: TGTGCCAGCAGCTTAGTTCGGGTGACGAACACTGAAGCTTTCTTT. It is translated as CASSLVRVTNTEAFF.

The chain employs TRBV11-2 and TRBJ2-1, with 10 nucleotides matching TRBD2. The junction had 5 bases not matched to a gene; V was cut back by 6 bases and J by 6 bases. There are 14 residues in the CDR3. CDR1 is SGHAT, CDR2 FQNNGV, per germline. The CDR3 here is CASSLAGVSNEQFF. CDR3 DNA: TGTGCCAGCAGTCTAGCGGGAGTTAGCAATGAGCAGTTCTTC.

V is TRBV6-1 and J is TRBJ1-2; 7 nucleotides line up with TRBD1. This CDR3 spans 15 amino acids. V was clipped by 0 bases and J by 8 bases; unmatched bases: 9. In germline, CDR1 is MNHNS, CDR2 SASEGT. The CDR3 loop reads CASSEASSTGEGYTF. Here the CDR3 DNA reads TGTGCCAGCAGTGAAGCATCAAGTACAGGGGAGGGCTACACCTTC.

V usage is TRBV19 and J usage is TRBJ1-1; tentative D call: TRBD1 (5 bases). With 6 bases removed from V and 1 base from J, the gap between germline ends came to 9 bases. This CDR3 is built from 13 residues. Germline CDR1 is LNHDA and CDR2 is SQIVND (reference sequence). The chain's CDR3 is CASRLRENTEAFF. DNA of the CDR3: TGTGCCAGTAGACTCAGGGAGAACACTGAAGCTTTCTTT.

J is TRBJ2-1 and V is TRBV7-2, with TRBD2 identical over 7 bases. The germline V gene has CDR1 SGHTA and CDR2 FQGNSA. CDR3 size: 16 residues. The V gene end was trimmed by 4 bases and the J gene end by 0 bases; junction bases not matched to a gene: 6. The DNA of the CDR3 is TGTGCCAGCAGCTCGGCTAGCGGAATCTCCTACAATGAGCAGTTCTTC. Its translation: CASSSASGISYNEQFF. The full variable domain, completed using reference TRBV7-2 and TRBJ2-1, is GAGVSQSPSNKVTEKGKDVELRCDPISGHTALYWYRQSLGQGLEFLIYFQGNSAPDKSGLPSDRFSAERTGGSVSTLTIQRTQQEDSAVYLCASSSASGISYNEQFFGPGTRLTVL.

This chain connects TRBV3-1 (or the pseudogene TRBV3-2) to TRBJ1-1; possibly TRBD1 for D (6 bases). V was trimmed by 5 bases and J by 9 bases, leaving 19 bases between them. CDR1 and CDR2 from the germline V gene are LGHDT and YNNKEL (reference sequence). This CDR3 has 14 residues. DNA of the CDR3: TGTGCCAGCAGCGCGTCCGGGACATCTCGTCAAGCTTTCTTT. This sequence encodes CASSASGTSRQAFF.

This clone has just one count. V usage is TRBV27 and J usage is TRBJ2-1; 13 bases are shared with TRBD2. Trimming took 5 bases from V and 5 from J; bases not matched to a gene: 9. Per germline, CDR1 MNHEY and CDR2 SMNVEV (reference sequence). CDR3 length equals 17 residues. The CDR3 here is CASSARPGTSGNNEQFF. Written as DNA, the CDR3 is TGTGCCAGCAGTGCTCGACCCGGGACTAGCGGGAACAATGAGCAGTTCTTC.

The rearrangement links TRBV19 to TRBJ1-1; the D gene is possibly TRBD1 (6 bases). Germline values: CDR1 LNHDA, CDR2 SQIVND (reference sequence). Trimming took off 5 bases at V and 2 bases at J, with 9 bases between the two ends. This CDR3 region has 13 residues. The CDR3 reads CASSRGGNTEAFF. CDR3 sequence (DNA): TGTGCCAGTAGTCGAGGGGGTAACACTGAAGCTTTCTTT. Full variable domain (rest looked up from reference TRBV19 and TRBJ1-1): DGGITQSPKYLFRKEGQNVTLSCEQNLNHDAMYWYRQDPGQGLRLIYYSQIVNDFQKGDIAEGYSVSREKKESFPLTVTSAQKNPTAFYLCASSRGGNTEAFFGQGTRLTVV.

The gene calls are TRBV6-1 and TRBJ2-1; 10 nucleotides line up with TRBD2. Germline values: CDR1 MNHNS, CDR2 SASEGT. This CDR3 has 18 residues. The junction had 14 bases not matched to a gene; V was cut back by 2 bases and J by 7 bases. The CDR3 loop reads CASSEQGPVAGGYNEQFF. The CDR3 bases are TGTGCCAGCAGTGAACAGGGCCCTGTAGCGGGAGGTTATAATGAGCAGTTCTTC.

The chain couples TRBV6-6 to TRBJ1-2; 9 nucleotides match TRBD1. The junction had 11 bases not matched to a gene; V was cut back by 4 bases and J by 5 bases. Germline CDR1 is MNHNY and CDR2 is SVGAGI (reference sequence). The CDR3 spans 16 residues. The CDR3 loop reads CASSSQGANGLYGYTF. DNA for the CDR3: TGTGCCAGCAGTTCACAGGGGGCCAATGGATTGTATGGCTACACCTTC.

The chain has TRBV28 and TRBJ1-1, with D maybe TRBD1 (5 bases). This CDR3 contains 13 residues. With 3 bases removed from V and 9 bases from J, the gap between germline ends came to 14 bases. Germline V gives CDR1 MDHEN, CDR2 SYDVKM. The CDR3, as DNA: TGTGCCAGCAGTTTCCTCGGGGGGGACCAAGCTTTCTTT. Residues: CASSFLGGDQAFF. The full variable domain, with the rest looked up from reference TRBV28 and TRBJ1-1, is DVKVTQSSRYLVKRTGEKVFLECVQDMDHENMFWYRQDPGLGLRLIYFSYDVKMKEKGDIPEGYSVSREKKERFSLILESASTNQTSMYLCASSFLGGDQAFFGQGTRLTVV.

V gene TRBV12-3 or TRBV12-4 combines with J gene TRBJ1-2; D uncertain. V shed 3 bases and J shed 8 bases, with 13 bases lying between them. This CDR3 has 13 residues. The CDR3 region has the DNA TGTGCCAGCAGTTTTCGCCAATCTAGAGGCTACACCTTC. It encodes CASSFRQSRGYTF.

V gene TRBV11-2 combines with J gene TRBJ1-2, with D uncertain. V gave up 1 base and J gave up 1 base, with 13 bases separating them. The CDR3 covers 16 residues. Germline CDR1 and CDR2: SGHAT and FQNNGV. The CDR3 bases are TGTGCCAGCAGCTTAGTCGAATTGAGCGTTAACTATGGCTACACCTTC. This codes for CASSLVELSVNYGYTF.

The chain employs TRBV29-1 and TRBJ2-7; tentatively, D is TRBD2 (5 bases). Germline loops: CDR1 SQVTM, CDR2 ANQGSEA. The V end lost 1 base, the J end lost 3 bases, and 7 bases lay between the germline ends. The CDR3 is 12 residues long. CDR3 sequence reads: CSVEVRGYEQYF. CDR3 DNA sequence: TGCAGCGTTGAAGTCCGGGGCTACGAGCAGTACTTC.

V and J are TRBV5-1 and TRBJ2-5; 9 positions match TRBD2. CDR3 length equals 16 residues. Looked up from germline, CDR1 is SGHRS and CDR2 is YFSETQ. Trimming cost V 2 bases and J 1 base; bases outside gene matches: 6. As DNA, the CDR3 is TGCGCCAGCAGCTTAGGGGTAGCGGGAGCCCAAGAGACCCAGTACTTC. Its protein is CASSLGVAGAQETQYF.

This clone occurred once. The chain couples TRBV6-1 to TRBJ1-1; a weak D match, TRBD1 (6 bases). Trimming shortened V by 3 bases and J by 3 bases, and 11 bases separated the two germline ends. In germline, CDR1 is MNHNS, CDR2 SASEGT. This CDR3 spans 14 amino acids. The CDR3 reads CASSDQGRDTEAFF. As DNA, the CDR3 is TGTGCCAGCAGTGATCAGGGGAGGGACACTGAAGCTTTCTTT.

The genes are TRBV3-1 (or the pseudogene TRBV3-2) and TRBJ2-1; D remains ambiguous. This CDR3 spans 15 amino acids. Germline lookup yields CDR1 LGHDT and CDR2 YNNKEL (reference sequence). Trimming left V 0 bases short and J 9 bases short, with 15 bases between. CDR3 DNA: TGTGCCAGCAGCCAAGATATTCCTAGAAGAGGTGAGCAGTTCTTC. Translated, it gives CASSQDIPRRGEQFF.

This chain uses TRBV2 with TRBJ1-6; TRBD1 is a possible D gene (5 bases). Germline V gene lookup returns CDR1 SNHLY and CDR2 FYNNEI. V was pared by 6 bases and J by 8 bases, with 14 bases between. The CDR3 loop spans 14 amino acids. In DNA form, the CDR3 reads TGTGCCAGCAGCGGGGGGGGACCGTATTCACCCCTCCACTTT. Translated: CASSGGGPYSPLHF.

The V call is TRBV18, the J call TRBJ2-3; 8 bases agree with TRBD2. V shed 2 bases and J 4 bases; nucleotides not matched to a gene: 5. The germline V gene encodes CDR1 KGHSH and CDR2 LQKENI. The CDR3 contains 15 residues. CDR3 in amino acids: CASSPIETSADTQYF. The CDR3 nucleotides read TGTGCCAGCTCACCAATTGAGACTAGCGCAGATACGCAGTATTTT. The entire variable domain, with the rest obtained from reference TRBV18 and TRBJ2-3, is as follows: NAGVMQNPRHLVRRRGQEARLRCSPMKGHSHVYWYRQLPEEGLKFMVYLQKENIIDESGMPKERFSAEFPKEGPSILRIQQVVRGDSAAYFCASSPIETSADTQYFGPGTRLTVL.

The chain uses TRBV28 and TRBJ2-1, with D unresolved. This CDR3 has 13 amino acids. Trimming cost V 7 bases and J 2 bases, with 9 bases left between them. Germline lookup yields CDR1 MDHEN and CDR2 SYDVKM. The CDR3 DNA follows: TGTGCCAGCACCTTAGCTGCCTACAATGAGCAGTTCTTC. Protein product: CASTLAAYNEQFF.

This chain links TRBV19 with TRBJ2-1; D is perhaps TRBD1 (5 bases). The germline V gene has CDR1 LNHDA and CDR2 SQIVND (reference sequence). With 3 bases removed from V and 9 bases from J, the gap between germline ends came to 12 bases. This CDR3 has 13 residues. The CDR3 DNA follows: TGTGCCAGTAGTATTCCAGGGTTCGGTGAGCAGTTCTTC. Its translation: CASSIPGFGEQFF. Supplemented by reference TRBV19 and TRBJ2-1, the full variable domain reads DGGITQSPKYLFRKEGQNVTLSCEQNLNHDAMYWYRQDPGQGLRLIYYSQIVNDFQKGDIAEGYSVSREKKESFPLTVTSAQKNPTAFYLCASSIPGFGEQFFGPGTRLTVL.